Listed here are 2 T cell receptor beta chains from one sample, sequenced in a study of T cell repertoires in cytomegalovirus infection. TCRdb reprocessed the reads with MiXCR, giving one entry per CDR3 protein. In the table there are roughly 640,000 distinct CDR3 sequences, more than 20% of which are singletons. The material sequenced was CD8+ T cells from PBMCs. These receptors came from a human donor in good health (CMV status not recorded). Some clones in this sample may be carry-over from other donors' samples.

This clonotype has just a few counts. The chain employs TRBV4-2 and TRBJ2-1; possible D gene TRBD2, 6 bases. The V gene lost 0 bases and the J gene lost 5 bases, with 14 bases spanning the gap. The CDR3 is made up of 16 amino acids. CDR1 is LGHNA, CDR2 YNFKEQ, per germline. In DNA, the CDR3 is TGTGCCAGCAGCCAAGAAGGAGGCGGGGCTGACAATGAGCAGTTCTTC. Translated, it gives CASSQEGGGADNEQFF.

This clonotype was recorded at least ten times. The chain recombines TRBV2 with TRBJ2-1; the match to TRBD1 covers 8 bases. V lost 4 bases to trimming and J lost 10 bases; unmatched junction nucleotides: 12. This CDR3 contains 15 residues. CDR1 is SNHLY, CDR2 FYNNEI, per germline. In nucleotides, the CDR3 is TGTGCCAGCAGTGTTTCCCTCAGGGGGCAGAAAGAGCAGTTCTTC. Translation: CASSVSLRGQKEQFF.